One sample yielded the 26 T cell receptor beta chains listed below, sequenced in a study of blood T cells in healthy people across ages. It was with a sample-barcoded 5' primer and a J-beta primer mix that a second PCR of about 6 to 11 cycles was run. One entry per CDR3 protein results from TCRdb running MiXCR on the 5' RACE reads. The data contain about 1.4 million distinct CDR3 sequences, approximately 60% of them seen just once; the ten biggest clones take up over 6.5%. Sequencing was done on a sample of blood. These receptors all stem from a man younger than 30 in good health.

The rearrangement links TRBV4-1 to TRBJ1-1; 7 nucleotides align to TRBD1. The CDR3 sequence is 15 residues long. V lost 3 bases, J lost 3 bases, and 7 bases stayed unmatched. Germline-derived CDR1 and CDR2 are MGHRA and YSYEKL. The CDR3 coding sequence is TGCGCCAGCAGCCATCAGACAGGGTTGGACACTGAAGCTTTCTTT. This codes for CASSHQTGLDTEAFF.

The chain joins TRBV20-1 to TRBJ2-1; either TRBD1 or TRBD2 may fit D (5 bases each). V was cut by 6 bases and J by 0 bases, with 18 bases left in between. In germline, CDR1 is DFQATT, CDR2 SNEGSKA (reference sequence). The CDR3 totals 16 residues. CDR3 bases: TGCAGTGCACAAAATGGGGACCAGAGCTCCTACAATGAGCAGTTCTTC. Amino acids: CSAQNGDQSSYNEQFF.

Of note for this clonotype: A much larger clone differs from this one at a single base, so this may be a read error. The CDR3: CASRQDYGYTF. CDR3 bases: TGTGCCAGCAGACAGGACTATGGCTACACCTTC. The chain combines TRBV12-3 or TRBV12-4 with TRBJ1-2; maybe TRBD1 (5 bases). The CDR3 totals 11 residues. V lost 6 bases and J 3 bases, leaving 5 bases between the germline ends.

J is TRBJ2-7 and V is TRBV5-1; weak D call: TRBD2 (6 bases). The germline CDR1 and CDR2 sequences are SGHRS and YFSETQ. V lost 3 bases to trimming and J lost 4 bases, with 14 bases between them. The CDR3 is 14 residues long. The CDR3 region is CASSSGPSVYEQYF. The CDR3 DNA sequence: TGCGCCAGCAGCTCCGGACCTAGCGTTTACGAGCAGTACTTC.

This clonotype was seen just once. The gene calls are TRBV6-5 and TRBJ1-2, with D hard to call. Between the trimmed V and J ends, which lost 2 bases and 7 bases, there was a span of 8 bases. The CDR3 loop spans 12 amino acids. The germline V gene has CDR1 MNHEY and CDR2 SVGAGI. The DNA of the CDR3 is TGTGCCAGCAGTTACGGGAACGGTGGCTACACCTTC. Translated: CASSYGNGGYTF.

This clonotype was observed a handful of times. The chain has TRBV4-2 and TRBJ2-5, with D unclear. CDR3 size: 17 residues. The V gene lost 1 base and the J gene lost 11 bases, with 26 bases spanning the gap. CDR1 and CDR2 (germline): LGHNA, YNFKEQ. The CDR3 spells CASSQGEEVETAREQYF. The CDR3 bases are TGTGCCAGCAGCCAAGGGGAAGAAGTAGAGACGGCTAGAGAGCAGTACTTC.

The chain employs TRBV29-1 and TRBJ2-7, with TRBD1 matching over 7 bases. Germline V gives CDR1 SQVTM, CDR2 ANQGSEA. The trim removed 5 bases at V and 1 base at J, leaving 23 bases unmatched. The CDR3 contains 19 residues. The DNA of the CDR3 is TGCAGCGTTTCTTGGATCGCCTCCCGGGACAGAAAGTATTCCTACGAGCAGTACTTC. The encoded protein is CSVSWIASRDRKYSYEQYF.

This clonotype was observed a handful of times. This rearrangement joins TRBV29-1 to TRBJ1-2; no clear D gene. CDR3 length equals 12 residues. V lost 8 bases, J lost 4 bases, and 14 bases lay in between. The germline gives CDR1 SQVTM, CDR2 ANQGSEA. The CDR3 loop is CSPRGDSYGYTF. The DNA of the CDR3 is TGCAGCCCCCGGGGAGATAGCTATGGCTACACCTTC.

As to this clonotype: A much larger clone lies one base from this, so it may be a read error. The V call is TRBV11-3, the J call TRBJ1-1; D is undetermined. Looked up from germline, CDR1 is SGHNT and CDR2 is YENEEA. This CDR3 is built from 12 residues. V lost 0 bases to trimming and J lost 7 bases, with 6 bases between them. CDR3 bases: TGTGCCAGCAGCTTAGATGGCAGTGAAGCTTTCTTT. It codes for CASSLDGSEAFF.

CDR3 sequence reads: CSARDTAGRPDGYNEQFF. In nucleotides, the CDR3 is TGCAGTGCTAGAGATACGGCGGGAAGACCCGACGGATACAATGAGCAGTTCTTC. The chain is built from TRBV20-1 and TRBJ2-1; possible D gene TRBD2, 6 bases. Germline CDR1 is DFQATT and CDR2 is SNEGSKA (reference sequence). This CDR3 region has 18 residues. The V and J ends lost 0 bases and 4 bases respectively, with 22 bases between them.

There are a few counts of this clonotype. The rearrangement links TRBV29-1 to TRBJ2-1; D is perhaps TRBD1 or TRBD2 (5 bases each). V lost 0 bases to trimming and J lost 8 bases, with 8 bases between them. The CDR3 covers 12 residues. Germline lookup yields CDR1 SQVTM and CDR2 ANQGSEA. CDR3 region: CSVEEGTHEQFF. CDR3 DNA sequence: TGCAGCGTTGAAGAGGGGACCCATGAGCAGTTCTTC.

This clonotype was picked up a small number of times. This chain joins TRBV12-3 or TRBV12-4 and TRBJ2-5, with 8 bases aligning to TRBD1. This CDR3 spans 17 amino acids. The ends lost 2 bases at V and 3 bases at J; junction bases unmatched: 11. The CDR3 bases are TGTGCCAGCAGTTTATTGGGGCCCTGGGGACAGGAAGAGACCCAGTACTTC. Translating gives CASSLLGPWGQEETQYF.

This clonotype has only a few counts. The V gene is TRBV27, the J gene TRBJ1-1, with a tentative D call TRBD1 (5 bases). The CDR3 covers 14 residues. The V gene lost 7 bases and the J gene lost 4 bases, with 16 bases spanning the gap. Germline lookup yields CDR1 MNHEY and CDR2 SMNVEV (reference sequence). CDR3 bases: TGTGCCAGCAACCTCTCTGGGGGAAGCACTGAAGCTTTCTTT. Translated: CASNLSGGSTEAFF.

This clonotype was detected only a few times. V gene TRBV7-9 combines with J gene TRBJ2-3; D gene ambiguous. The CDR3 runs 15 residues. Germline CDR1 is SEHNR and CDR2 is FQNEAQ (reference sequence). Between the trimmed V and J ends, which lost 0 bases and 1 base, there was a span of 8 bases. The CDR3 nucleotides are TGTGCCAGCAGCTTAGCGACACTCGGCACAGATACGCAGTATTTT. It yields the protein CASSLATLGTDTQYF.

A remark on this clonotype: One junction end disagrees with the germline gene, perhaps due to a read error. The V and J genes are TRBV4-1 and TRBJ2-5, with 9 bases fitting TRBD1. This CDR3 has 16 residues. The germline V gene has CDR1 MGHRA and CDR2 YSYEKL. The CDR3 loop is CAGSHGTGRLQETQYF. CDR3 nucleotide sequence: TGCGCCGGCAGCCACGGGACAGGGAGACTTCAAGAGACCCAGTACTTC.

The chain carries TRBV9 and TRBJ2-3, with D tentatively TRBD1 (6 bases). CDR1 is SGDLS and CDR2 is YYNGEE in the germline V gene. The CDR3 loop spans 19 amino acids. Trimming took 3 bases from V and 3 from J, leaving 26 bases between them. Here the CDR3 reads CASSDRRQTQGPATDTQYF. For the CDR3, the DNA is TGTGCCAGCAGCGACCGCCGACAAACTCAGGGGCCAGCAACAGATACGCAGTATTTT.

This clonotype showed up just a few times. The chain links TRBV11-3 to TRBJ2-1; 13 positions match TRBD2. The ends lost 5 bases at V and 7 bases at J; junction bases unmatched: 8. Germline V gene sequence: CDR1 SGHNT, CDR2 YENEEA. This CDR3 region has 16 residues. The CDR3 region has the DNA TGTGCCAGCAGCCCCCGGACTAGCGGGGGTGTTAATGAGCAGTTCTTC. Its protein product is CASSPRTSGGVNEQFF.

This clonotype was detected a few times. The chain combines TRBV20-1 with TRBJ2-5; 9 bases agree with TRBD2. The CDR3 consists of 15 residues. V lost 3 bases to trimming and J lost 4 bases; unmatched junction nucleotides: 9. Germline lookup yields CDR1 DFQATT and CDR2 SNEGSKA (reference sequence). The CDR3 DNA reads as TGCAGTGCTAGCCGCGCAGCGGGGGGCAGAGAGACCCAGTACTTC. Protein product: CSASRAAGGRETQYF.

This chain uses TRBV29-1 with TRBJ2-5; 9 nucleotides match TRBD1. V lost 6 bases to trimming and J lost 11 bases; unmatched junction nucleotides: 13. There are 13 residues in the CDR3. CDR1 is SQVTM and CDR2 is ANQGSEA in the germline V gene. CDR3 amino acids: CSVTGQGVREQYF. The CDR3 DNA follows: TGCAGCGTCACGGGACAGGGAGTGCGGGAGCAGTACTTC.

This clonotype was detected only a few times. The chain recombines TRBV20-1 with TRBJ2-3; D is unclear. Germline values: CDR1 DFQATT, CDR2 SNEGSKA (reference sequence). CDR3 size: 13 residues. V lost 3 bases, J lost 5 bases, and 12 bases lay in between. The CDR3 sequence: CSARDPYGDTQYF. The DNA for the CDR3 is TGCAGTGCTAGGGACCCCTACGGAGATACGCAGTATTTT.

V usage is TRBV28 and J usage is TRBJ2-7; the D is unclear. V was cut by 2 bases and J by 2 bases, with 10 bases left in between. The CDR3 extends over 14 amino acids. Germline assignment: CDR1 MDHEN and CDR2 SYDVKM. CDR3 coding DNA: TGTGCCAGCAGTTTACAAAGGGCTCCCTACGAGCAGTACTTC. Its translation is CASSLQRAPYEQYF.

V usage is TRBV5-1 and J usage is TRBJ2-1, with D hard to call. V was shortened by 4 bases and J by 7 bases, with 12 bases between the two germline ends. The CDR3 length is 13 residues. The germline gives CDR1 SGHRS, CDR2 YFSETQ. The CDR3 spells CASSPDPTNEQFF. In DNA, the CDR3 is TGCGCCAGCAGCCCCGACCCAACTAATGAGCAGTTCTTC.

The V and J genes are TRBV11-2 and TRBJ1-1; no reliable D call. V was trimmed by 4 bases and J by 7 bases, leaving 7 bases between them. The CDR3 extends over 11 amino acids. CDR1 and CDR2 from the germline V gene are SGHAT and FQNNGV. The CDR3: CASSSPDEAFF. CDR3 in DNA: TGTGCCAGCAGCTCACCCGATGAAGCTTTCTTT.

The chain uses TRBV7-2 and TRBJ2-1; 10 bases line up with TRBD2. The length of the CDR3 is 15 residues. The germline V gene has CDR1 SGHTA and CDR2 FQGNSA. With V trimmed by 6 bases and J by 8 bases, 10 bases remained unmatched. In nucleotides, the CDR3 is TGTGCCAGCAGTCCTTGGGGGACTAGCGTCCATGAGCAGTTCTTC. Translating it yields CASSPWGTSVHEQFF.

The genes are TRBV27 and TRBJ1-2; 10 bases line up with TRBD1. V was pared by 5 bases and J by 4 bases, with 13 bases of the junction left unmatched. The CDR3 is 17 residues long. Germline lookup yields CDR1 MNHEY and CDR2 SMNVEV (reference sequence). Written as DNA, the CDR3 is TGTGCCAGCAGTCCCCGGGACAGGGGAAATGCGGGCTATGGCTACACCTTC. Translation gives CASSPRDRGNAGYGYTF.

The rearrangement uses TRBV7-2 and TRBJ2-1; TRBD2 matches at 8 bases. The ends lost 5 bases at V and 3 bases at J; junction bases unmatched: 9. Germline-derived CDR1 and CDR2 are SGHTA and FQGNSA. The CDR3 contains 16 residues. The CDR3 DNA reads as TGTGCCAGCAGCCCCTCCCTAGCGGGTCTCTACAATGAGCAGTTCTTC. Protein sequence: CASSPSLAGLYNEQFF.